These 10 T cell receptor beta chains came from one sample sequenced in a study of T cells after yellow fever vaccination. MiXCR, applied by TCRdb to the 5' RACE reads, yields one record per CDR3 protein. The sample holds about 320,000 distinct CDR3 sequences, around 11% seen once. Material: CD4+ T cells sorted from PBMCs, obtained 45 days after the yellow fever booster vaccination. These receptors were obtained from a man younger than 30 who received the YFV17D yellow fever vaccine.

In its sample, this clonotype was seen a few times. The J gene is TRBJ2-3, the V gene TRBV5-1, with unresolved D. This CDR3 comprises 9 residues. V shed 7 bases and J shed 4 bases, with 1 base lying between them. Germline CDR1 is SGHRS and CDR2 is YFSETQ. The CDR3 loop is CASPDTQYF. In DNA form, the CDR3 reads TGCGCCAGCCCAGATACGCAGTATTTT.

This clonotype came up many times. V and J are TRBV18 and TRBJ1-1; 11 positions match TRBD1. The CDR3 length is 12 residues. The J segment lost 10 bases and the V segment lost 2 bases, leaving 0 bases of the junction unmatched. CDR1 is KGHSH, CDR2 LQKENI, per germline. CDR3 loop: CASSPGTGGAFF. CDR3 bases: TGTGCCAGCTCACCAGGGACAGGGGGAGCTTTCTTT.

This clonotype was detected many times. The chain links TRBV7-6 to TRBJ2-1, with a weak D call TRBD2 (6 bases). V gave up 1 base and J gave up 2 bases, with 15 bases separating them. Per germline, CDR1 SGHVS and CDR2 FNYEAQ. The CDR3 runs 17 residues. In nucleotides, the CDR3 is TGTGCCAGCAGCTTAGTCGTCGGGACTTTTACCTACAATGAGCAGTTCTTC. This encodes CASSLVVGTFTYNEQFF.

This clonotype was observed at least ten times. The chain couples TRBV27 to TRBJ2-5, with no clear D. The V gene's germline CDR1 is MNHEY and CDR2 SMNVEV (reference sequence). The CDR3 has 11 amino acids. Trimming pared 11 bases from V and 5 bases from J, leaving 12 bases between. CDR3 nucleotide sequence: TGTGCCTGCCGGCTCCCGGAGACCCAGTACTTC. Protein: CACRLPETQYF.

This clonotype was counted many times. The chain is built from TRBV28 and TRBJ1-3; D gene unclear. Trimming cost V 3 bases and J 0 bases, with 12 bases left between them. Germline lookup yields CDR1 MDHEN and CDR2 SYDVKM. The CDR3 has 16 residues. CDR3 in DNA: TGTGCCAGCAGTTTCTTTGGGTTGAGCTCTGGAAACACCATATATTTT. This sequence encodes CASSFFGLSSGNTIYF.

The chain employs TRBV5-1 and TRBJ1-4; 8 nucleotides line up with TRBD1. This CDR3 has 15 residues. V shed 6 bases and J 6 bases; nucleotides not matched to a gene: 10. Germline V CDR1 and CDR2: SGHRS, YFSETQ. The CDR3 region is CASKPGQADYEKLFF. The CDR3, as DNA: TGCGCCAGCAAGCCGGGACAGGCTGATTATGAAAAACTGTTTTTT.

This clonotype showed up many times. The chain is built from TRBV7-9 and TRBJ1-5; tentative D call: TRBD1 (6 bases). Germline V gene sequence: CDR1 SEHNR, CDR2 FQNEAQ (reference sequence). The CDR3 has 17 amino acids. V was shortened by 1 base and J by 0 bases, with 13 bases between the two germline ends. CDR3 sequence reads: CASSLDRGVYSNQPQHF. CDR3 DNA: TGTGCCAGCAGCTTAGATAGGGGGGTGTATAGCAATCAGCCCCAGCATTTT.

The CDR3 DNA reads TGTGCCAGCACCAACAGGGGGTCGGGGGCCAACGTCCTGACTTTC. As protein: CASTNRGSGANVLTF. The genes are TRBV6-5 and TRBJ2-6, with TRBD1 matching 8 bases. CDR1 MNHEY and CDR2 SVGAGI come from the germline V gene. CDR3 size: 15 residues. V lost 7 bases to trimming and J lost 4 bases; unmatched junction nucleotides: 6.

This clonotype came up a few times. This chain uses TRBV28 with TRBJ2-4; 8 bases line up with TRBD1. The CDR3 runs 14 residues. From germline, CDR1 is MDHEN and CDR2 SYDVKM. The J segment lost 5 bases and the V segment lost 6 bases, leaving 6 bases of the junction unmatched. CDR3 coding DNA: TGTGCCAGCAGCTATGGGACAGGACAAAACATTCAGTACTTC. This translates into CASSYGTGQNIQYF.

The chain combines TRBV5-1 with TRBJ1-6; D unclear. In germline, CDR1 is SGHRS, CDR2 YFSETQ. V lost 0 bases to trimming and J lost 11 bases, with 9 bases between them. There are 13 residues in the CDR3. The CDR3 DNA follows: TGCGCCAGCAGCTTGGGGGAGCGTACACCCCTCCACTTT. Translation: CASSLGERTPLHF.